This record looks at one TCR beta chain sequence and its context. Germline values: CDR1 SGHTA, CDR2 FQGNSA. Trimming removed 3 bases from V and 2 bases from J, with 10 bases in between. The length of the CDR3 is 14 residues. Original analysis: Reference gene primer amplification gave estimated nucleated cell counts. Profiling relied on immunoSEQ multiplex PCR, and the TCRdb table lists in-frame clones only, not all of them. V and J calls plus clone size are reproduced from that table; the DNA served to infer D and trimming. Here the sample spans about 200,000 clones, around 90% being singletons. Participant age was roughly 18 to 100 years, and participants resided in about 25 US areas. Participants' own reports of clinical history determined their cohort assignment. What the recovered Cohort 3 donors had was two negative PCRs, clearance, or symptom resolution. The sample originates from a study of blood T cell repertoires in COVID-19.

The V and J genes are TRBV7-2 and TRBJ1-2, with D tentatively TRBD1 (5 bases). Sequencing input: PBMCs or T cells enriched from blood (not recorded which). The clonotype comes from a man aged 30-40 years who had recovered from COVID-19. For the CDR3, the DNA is TGTGCCAGCAGCTTGGAGGGGTGGAACTATGGCTACACCTTC. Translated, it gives CASSLEGWNYGYTF. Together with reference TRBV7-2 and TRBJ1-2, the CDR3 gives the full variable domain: GAGVSQSPSNKVTEKGKDVELRCDPISGHTALYWYRQSLGQGLEFLIYFQGNSAPDKSGLPSDRFSAERTGGSVSTLTIQRTQQEDSAVYLCASSLEGWNYGYTFGSGTRLTVV.